This TCR beta chain was found in a study of Tregs in tolerant kidney transplant recipients. Study background: Recipients received nonmyeloablative bone marrow transplants from related graft donors, with transient mixed chimerism. Study observations and caveats: In tolerant patients, donor-specific Tregs outgrew total Tregs, suggesting antigen-driven expansion. Few patients were studied, so findings need validation in larger groups.

About this clone: Its antigen is unknown.

Clones were sequenced by immunoSEQ multiplex PCR, and TCRdb holds only the in-frame ones, with some missing. The data show 100,000 to 120,000 clones, with 90% seen just once and under 0.35% held by the top ten. This receptor was obtained from a human donor who received a combined kidney and bone marrow transplant. The specimen was CD4+ T cells from blood, collected before the transplant.

DNA of the CDR3: TGTGCCAGCAGTGTGGAGGGGAGTGGCACTGAAGCTTTCTTT. Its translation is CASSVEGSGTEAFF. The V gene is TRBV6-1, the J gene TRBJ1-1; perhaps TRBD1 as D (5 bases). V was trimmed by 4 bases and J by 4 bases, leaving 13 bases between them. The CDR3 covers 14 residues. CDR1 MNHNS and CDR2 SASEGT come from the germline V gene.